This TCR beta chain was observed in a study of blood T cells in healthy people across ages. As for this clonotype: Its cognate antigen is unknown.

This CDR3 has 15 amino acids. With 3 bases removed from V and 5 bases from J, the gap between germline ends came to 13 bases. Germline V gives CDR1 MDHEN, CDR2 SYDVKM. The use of a sample-barcoded 5' primer and a J-beta primer mix characterized a second PCR of about 7 to 12 cycles. Via MiXCR, TCRdb re-called the 5' RACE reads, giving one row per CDR3 protein. The table has about 1.6 million distinct CDR3 sequences, about 31% seen once. Peripheral blood, about 9.8 milliliters per donor, was collected. Total RNA was isolated from each sample in quantities of at least 5.5 micrograms. Study-level findings and limits: Long-lived and aged donors differed, with more naive CD4+ cells and higher diversity in the long-lived. Per million T cells, the diversity of TCR beta decreased roughly linearly as age advanced.

The sequence was obtained from a woman aged 25-40 years in good health. What was sequenced was blood. The chain employs TRBV28 and TRBJ2-2; weak D call: TRBD1 (8 bases). CDR3 bases: TGTGCCAGCAGTTTTTTACAGGGGGGGACCGGGGAGCTGTTTTTT. Its translation: CASSFLQGGTGELFF.